This entry lists 28 T cell receptor beta chains sequenced from one sample in a study of response to subunit inactivated influenza vaccine. TCRdb itself ran the RT-PCR reads through MiXCR, one entry per CDR3 protein. The table shows approximately 530,000 distinct CDR3 sequences, with 10% to 15% occurring only once. Sequenced material: PBMCs from blood, taken more than 35 days after vaccination. The receptors originated from a man aged 45 to 65 who received an inactivated influenza vaccine.

The V call is TRBV5-5, the J call TRBJ2-7; no clear D gene. This CDR3 contains 15 residues. Germline V gene lookup returns CDR1 SGHKS and CDR2 YYEKEE (reference sequence). The ends were cut back, 0 bases at V and 2 bases at J, with 12 bases in the middle. This CDR3 reads CASSLGVVGTYEQYF. The CDR3 DNA reads TGTGCCAGCAGCTTGGGGGTTGTGGGTACCTACGAGCAGTACTTC.

V is TRBV2 and J is TRBJ2-5, with D maybe TRBD1 (6 bases). The CDR3 covers 13 residues. The germline V and J ends were trimmed by 6 bases and 5 bases, with 13 bases remaining between them. Per the germline V gene, CDR1 is SNHLY and CDR2 is FYNNEI. The CDR3 nucleotides read TGTGCCAGCAGCGTACAGGGTTGGGAGACCCAGTACTTC. This codes for CASSVQGWETQYF.

Only a few counts were recorded for this clonotype. J is TRBJ2-2 and V is TRBV12-3 or TRBV12-4, with D tentatively TRBD1 (6 bases). Trimming removed 2 bases from V and 5 bases from J, with 9 bases in between. CDR3 length equals 14 residues. Written as DNA, the CDR3 is TGTGCCAGCAGTTTACAGGGGCAAACCGGGGAGCTGTTTTTT. Amino acid sequence: CASSLQGQTGELFF.

This clonotype was observed a handful of times. V gene TRBV4-2 combines with J gene TRBJ2-1; D is perhaps TRBD1 (6 bases). Germline lookup yields CDR1 LGHNA and CDR2 YNFKEQ. This CDR3 is built from 12 residues. Trimming stripped 5 bases from V and 10 bases from J, with 12 bases between. The CDR3 sequence: CASSYTGIEQFF. In DNA form, the CDR3 reads TGTGCCAGCAGCTATACAGGGATCGAGCAGTTCTTC.

This clonotype was detected ten times or more. The chain uses TRBV20-1 and TRBJ2-7, with 7 nucleotides matching TRBD2. Germline-derived CDR1 and CDR2 are DFQATT and SNEGSKA (reference sequence). CDR3 length equals 14 residues. V shed 3 bases, J shed 2 bases, and the junction held 7 bases outside the gene matches. The CDR3 nucleotides are TGCAGTGCTAGCCCCAGCGGGACTACCTACGAGCAGTACTTC. Translating it yields CSASPSGTTYEQYF.

The gene calls are TRBV7-9 and TRBJ1-1; 9 bases align to TRBD1. This CDR3 contains 15 residues. The trim removed 6 bases at V and 0 bases at J, leaving 5 bases unmatched. Germline CDR1 reads SEHNR; CDR2 reads FQNEAQ (reference sequence). The CDR3 reads CASRPGQGMNTEAFF. The CDR3, as DNA: TGTGCCAGCAGGCCGGGACAGGGTATGAACACTGAAGCTTTCTTT.

The rearrangement links TRBV10-3 to TRBJ1-2; D is perhaps TRBD1 (6 bases). This CDR3 region has 13 residues. Trimming stripped 6 bases from V and 0 bases from J, with 8 bases between. Germline lookup yields CDR1 ENHRY and CDR2 SYGVKD. CDR3 coding DNA: TGTGCCATCAGACAGGGAGCTAACTATGGCTACACCTTC. Its translation is CAIRQGANYGYTF.

This clonotype was seen at least ten times. The chain recombines TRBV5-1 with TRBJ1-1; D unresolved. V was trimmed by 2 bases and J by 1 base, leaving 6 bases between them. Germline lookup yields CDR1 SGHRS and CDR2 YFSETQ. This CDR3 comprises 13 residues. The CDR3 protein is CASSFSANTEAFF. The DNA of the CDR3 is TGCGCCAGCAGCTTCTCAGCGAACACTGAAGCTTTCTTT.

The chain combines TRBV12-3 or TRBV12-4 with TRBJ2-3; TRBD1 is a possible D gene (5 bases). This CDR3 spans 16 amino acids. Trimming shortened V by 3 bases and J by 0 bases, and 13 bases separated the two germline ends. CDR3 in DNA: TGTGCCAGCAGTTTTGGATCAGGGATAAGCACAGATACGCAGTATTTT. Protein: CASSFGSGISTDTQYF.

The sample holds a few counts of this clonotype. The V and J genes are TRBV18 and TRBJ2-2; tentatively, D is TRBD2 (5 bases). V was trimmed by 5 bases and J by 5 bases, leaving 15 bases between them. The V gene's germline CDR1 is KGHSH and CDR2 LQKENI. The CDR3 extends over 15 amino acids. The chain's CDR3 is CASSADSFVTGELFF. CDR3 DNA: TGTGCCAGCTCAGCGGACTCTTTCGTGACCGGGGAGCTGTTTTTT.

The CDR3 sequence is CASSLVLAGDGYTF. As DNA, the CDR3 is TGTGCCAGCAGCTTAGTTCTGGCAGGGGATGGCTACACCTTC. The V and J genes are TRBV7-9 and TRBJ1-2, with D perhaps TRBD1 (6 bases). V was pared by 1 base and J by 6 bases, with 12 bases between. The CDR3 contains 14 residues. Germline V gene data show CDR1 as SEHNR and CDR2 as FQNEAQ (reference sequence).

This chain uses TRBV5-1 with TRBJ2-2; the D is unclear. This CDR3 region has 12 residues. Germline V gene sequence: CDR1 SGHRS, CDR2 YFSETQ. V was clipped by 2 bases and J by 6 bases, with 5 bases between them. CDR3: CASSFSSGELFF. Here the CDR3 DNA reads TGCGCCAGCAGCTTTTCGTCCGGGGAGCTGTTTTTT.

This clonotype was observed a handful of times. The chain's CDR3 is CSARDAVMWNQPQHF. The CDR3 DNA is TGCAGTGCTAGGGACGCCGTTATGTGGAATCAGCCCCAGCATTTT. The V gene is TRBV20-1, the J gene TRBJ1-5, with unresolved D. Germline-derived CDR1 and CDR2 are DFQATT and SNEGSKA (reference sequence). V dropped 3 bases and J dropped 4 bases, with 16 bases sitting between them. The CDR3 is 15 residues long.

V gene TRBV18 combines with J gene TRBJ2-7; 8 bases match TRBD2. The germline gives CDR1 KGHSH, CDR2 LQKENI. The V and J ends lost 3 bases and 3 bases, in that order; junction bases with no gene match: 4. CDR3 length: 14 residues. The CDR3 sequence is CASSPRGGHYEQYF. CDR3 sequence (DNA): TGTGCCAGCTCACCCCGGGGGGGGCACTACGAGCAGTACTTC.

This chain connects TRBV7-2 to TRBJ2-7; tentatively, D is TRBD1 (5 bases). Germline V gene lookup returns CDR1 SGHTA and CDR2 FQGNSA. This CDR3 region has 15 residues. The V gene lost 5 bases and the J gene lost 0 bases, with 14 bases spanning the gap. The CDR3 nucleotides read TGTGCCAGCAGCCCACAAGGACAACCCTCCTACGAGCAGTACTTC. Encoded protein: CASSPQGQPSYEQYF. The full variable domain, with the rest looked up from reference TRBV7-2 and TRBJ2-7, is GAGVSQSPSNKVTEKGKDVELRCDPISGHTALYWYRQSLGQGLEFLIYFQGNSAPDKSGLPSDRFSAERTGGSVSTLTIQRTQQEDSAVYLCASSPQGQPSYEQYFGPGTRLTVT.

This rearrangement joins TRBV20-1 to TRBJ2-7; 9 bases fit TRBD1. The CDR3 has 13 residues. The ends lost 3 bases at V and 7 bases at J; junction bases unmatched: 7. The germline V gene encodes CDR1 DFQATT and CDR2 SNEGSKA (reference sequence). The CDR3 DNA reads as TGCAGTGCTAGCCGGGACAGGGACTTGGAGCAGTACTTC. Its translation: CSASRDRDLEQYF.

This clonotype turned up a few times. The rearrangement uses TRBV20-1 and TRBJ2-5, with D tentatively TRBD2 (6 bases). Germline V gives CDR1 DFQATT, CDR2 SNEGSKA (reference sequence). The CDR3 totals 16 residues. For the CDR3, the DNA is TGCAGGGGAGGCAGGAAACTTCGGGCTACCCAAGAGACCCAGTACTTC. Translation gives CRGGRKLRATQETQYF.

The gene calls are TRBV7-2 and TRBJ2-5; weak D call: TRBD1 (5 bases). The CDR3 extends over 17 amino acids. V lost 5 bases to trimming and J lost 4 bases, with 23 bases between them. Germline assignment: CDR1 SGHTA and CDR2 FQGNSA. Written as DNA, the CDR3 is TGTGCCAGCAGCCCTCACGTGGGGCTGCCTCTTCGAGAGACCCAGTACTTC. Amino acid sequence: CASSPHVGLPLRETQYF.

This clonotype was seen a handful of times. The chain uses TRBV18 and TRBJ2-7; the match to TRBD1 covers 7 bases. CDR1 and CDR2 (germline): KGHSH, LQKENI. This CDR3 has 15 residues. J gave up 4 bases and V 2 bases, and 8 bases lay outside the gene matches. This chain's CDR3 is CASSPSGTANYEQYF. In DNA, the CDR3 is TGTGCCAGCTCACCATCCGGGACAGCAAATTACGAGCAGTACTTC.

In the case of this clonotype: The junction departs from germline at one end; a sequencing error may be responsible. The V and J genes are TRBV12-3 or TRBV12-4 and TRBJ2-1, with TRBD1 as a possible D gene (6 bases). CDR3 length: 13 amino acids. In nucleotides, the CDR3 is TGTGCCAGCGGTTTGGGCAGGGGACCTGAGCAGTTCTTC. It specifies CASGLGRGPEQFF.

The chain combines TRBV20-1 with TRBJ2-7; TRBD2 is a possible D gene (6 bases). There are 13 residues in the CDR3. Germline values: CDR1 DFQATT, CDR2 SNEGSKA (reference sequence). V dropped 4 bases and J dropped 6 bases, with 16 bases sitting between them. The CDR3 nucleotides are TGCAGTGCTACTCGACCGGGAGCGTTCGAGCAGTACTTC. Its translation is CSATRPGAFEQYF.

Only a few counts were recorded for this clonotype. The CDR3 DNA sequence: TGTGCCAGCAGCTCGTCACTTTCTAGCGGGAGGGCCGCCTACAATGAGCAGTTCTTC. This translates into CASSSSLSSGRAAYNEQFF. V and J are TRBV11-1 and TRBJ2-1; 12 bases fit TRBD2. Unmatched junction bases numbered 12, after V lost 4 bases and J lost 2 bases. Germline V gene lookup returns CDR1 SGHAT and CDR2 FQDESV (reference sequence). CDR3 length equals 19 residues.

This clonotype has just a few counts. The genes are TRBV5-8 and TRBJ2-7; D remains unclear. This CDR3 has 10 residues. Trimming removed 7 bases from V and 4 bases from J, with 6 bases in between. Germline values: CDR1 SGHTS, CDR2 YDEGEE. For the CDR3, the DNA is TGTGCCAGCGGATTGTACGAGCAGTACTTC. Encoded protein: CASGLYEQYF.

This clonotype appeared many times. The chain employs TRBV5-1 and TRBJ2-7; D unresolved. CDR1 is SGHRS, CDR2 YFSETQ, per germline. This CDR3 comprises 15 residues. Trimming removed 1 base at V and 0 bases at J, with 11 bases between. The CDR3 DNA is TGCGCCAGCAGCTTGAGCCCCGGTGACTCCTACGAGCAGTACTTC. Translated: CASSLSPGDSYEQYF.

This clonotype was recorded many times. The chain recombines TRBV28 with TRBJ2-1; D possibly matches TRBD1 or TRBD2 (6 bases each). The CDR3 length is 13 residues. V gave up 7 bases and J gave up 2 bases, with 9 bases separating them. Germline V lookup: CDR1 MDHEN, CDR2 SYDVKM. The CDR3 region has the DNA TGTGCCAGCAATGGGGGGCCCTACAATGAGCAGTTCTTC. Translated, it gives CASNGGPYNEQFF.

This clonotype occurred a few times. This chain connects TRBV7-9 to TRBJ2-5; 7 nucleotides align to TRBD1. CDR1 SEHNR and CDR2 FQNEAQ come from the germline V gene (reference sequence). This CDR3 is built from 13 residues. The V gene end was trimmed by 7 bases and the J gene end by 2 bases; junction bases not matched to a gene: 4. The CDR3 spells CASTGTEQETQYF. Here the CDR3 DNA reads TGTGCCAGCACCGGGACAGAACAAGAGACCCAGTACTTC.

The chain combines TRBV20-1 with TRBJ2-1, with TRBD1 identical over 10 bases. Germline-derived CDR1 and CDR2 are DFQATT and SNEGSKA (reference sequence). The CDR3 contains 15 residues. With 6 bases clipped from V and 7 bases from J, the junction kept 12 bases outside the gene matches. CDR3 in amino acids: CSAEFPGQGQNEQFF. In DNA form, the CDR3 reads TGCAGTGCAGAATTCCCGGGACAGGGGCAGAATGAGCAGTTCTTC.

The chain links TRBV30 to TRBJ2-3; perhaps D is TRBD1 or TRBD2 (5 bases each). The V and J ends lost 7 bases and 5 bases respectively, with 16 bases between them. Germline-derived CDR1 and CDR2 are GTSNPN and SVGIG (reference sequence). The CDR3 contains 13 residues. The CDR3 loop is CAYSGTQRDTQYF. DNA for the CDR3: TGTGCCTACTCCGGGACGCAACGAGATACGCAGTATTTT.